These 6 T cell receptor beta chains share one sample of origin, sequenced in a study of T-cell memory formation after mild COVID-19 (dated by TCRdb to 2020 to 2022). The library was produced with 5' RACE. Sequencer: Illumina NovaSeq 6000. TCRdb trimmed public reads at Q25 via fastp, called clones via MiXCR and kept in-frame beta chains. CDR3 protein sequences are deduplicated, and each keeps its most common genes and DNA. In this sample the table shows under 700,000 distinct CDR3 sequences, over 20% of which occur a single time. The ten most abundant clones make up around 12% of the sample. The sample comprised PBMCs or a T cell subset sorted from them (not recorded which). The receptor source for this set is an adult woman who had mild COVID-19 (a few samples of this study predate the infection). The sample titles of this study are shuffled in the database, so cell type and time point are left out; the donor was told from shared clones.

This clonotype was observed a few times. V and J are TRBV30 and TRBJ2-1, with TRBD2 matching over 14 bases. The V and J ends lost 5 bases and 4 bases, in that order; junction bases with no gene match: 10. CDR1 and CDR2 from the germline V gene are GTSNPN and SVGIG (reference sequence). The CDR3 runs 17 residues. The CDR3 reads CAWSTGLAGGVYNEQFF. Here the CDR3 DNA reads TGTGCCTGGTCCACAGGACTAGCGGGAGGCGTATACAATGAGCAGTTCTTC.

This rearrangement joins TRBV18 to TRBJ1-4; 11 nucleotides line up with TRBD1. The CDR3 is 18 residues long. V shed 2 bases, J shed 6 bases, and the junction held 11 bases outside the gene matches. CDR1 and CDR2 from the germline V gene are KGHSH and LQKENI. CDR3 nucleotides: TGTGCCAGCTCACCAAACGGACAGGGGGCGAATTCGGATGAAAAACTGTTTTTT. Encoded protein: CASSPNGQGANSDEKLFF.

V gene TRBV11-2 combines with J gene TRBJ2-1, with D uncertain. This CDR3 region has 12 residues. Between the trimmed V and J ends, which lost 4 bases and 9 bases, there was a span of 10 bases. Germline V gene lookup returns CDR1 SGHAT and CDR2 FQNNGV. CDR3 sequence: CASSSLEAEQFF. CDR3 DNA: TGTGCCAGCAGCTCGCTAGAGGCTGAGCAGTTCTTC.

The chain is built from TRBV13 and TRBJ2-5; no reliable D call. V gave up 6 bases and J gave up 14 bases, with 19 bases separating them. Germline assignment: CDR1 PRHDT and CDR2 FYEKMQ (reference sequence). CDR3 size: 12 residues. In DNA form, the CDR3 reads TGTGCCAGCAGTCGGCTGAACACCAACCGATACTTC. Translating gives CASSRLNTNRYF.

This rearrangement joins TRBV6-5 to TRBJ2-6; D perhaps matches TRBD2 (7 bases). V lost 6 bases to trimming and J lost 3 bases, with 24 bases between them. Germline loops: CDR1 MNHEY, CDR2 SVGAGI. The CDR3 covers 19 residues. CDR3 nucleotide sequence: TGTGCCAGCAGAGACGCAGCGTTTGGGGGGGCGCGTGGGGCCAACGTCCTGACTTTC. Translation gives CASRDAAFGGARGANVLTF.

V usage is TRBV30 and J usage is TRBJ2-2; D unresolved. The CDR3 covers 13 residues. Trimming took 3 bases from V and 6 from J, leaving 11 bases between them. The germline CDR1 and CDR2 sequences are GTSNPN and SVGIG (reference sequence). The chain's CDR3 is CAWRWSYPGELFF. The CDR3, as DNA: TGTGCCTGGAGGTGGAGTTATCCCGGGGAGCTGTTTTTT.